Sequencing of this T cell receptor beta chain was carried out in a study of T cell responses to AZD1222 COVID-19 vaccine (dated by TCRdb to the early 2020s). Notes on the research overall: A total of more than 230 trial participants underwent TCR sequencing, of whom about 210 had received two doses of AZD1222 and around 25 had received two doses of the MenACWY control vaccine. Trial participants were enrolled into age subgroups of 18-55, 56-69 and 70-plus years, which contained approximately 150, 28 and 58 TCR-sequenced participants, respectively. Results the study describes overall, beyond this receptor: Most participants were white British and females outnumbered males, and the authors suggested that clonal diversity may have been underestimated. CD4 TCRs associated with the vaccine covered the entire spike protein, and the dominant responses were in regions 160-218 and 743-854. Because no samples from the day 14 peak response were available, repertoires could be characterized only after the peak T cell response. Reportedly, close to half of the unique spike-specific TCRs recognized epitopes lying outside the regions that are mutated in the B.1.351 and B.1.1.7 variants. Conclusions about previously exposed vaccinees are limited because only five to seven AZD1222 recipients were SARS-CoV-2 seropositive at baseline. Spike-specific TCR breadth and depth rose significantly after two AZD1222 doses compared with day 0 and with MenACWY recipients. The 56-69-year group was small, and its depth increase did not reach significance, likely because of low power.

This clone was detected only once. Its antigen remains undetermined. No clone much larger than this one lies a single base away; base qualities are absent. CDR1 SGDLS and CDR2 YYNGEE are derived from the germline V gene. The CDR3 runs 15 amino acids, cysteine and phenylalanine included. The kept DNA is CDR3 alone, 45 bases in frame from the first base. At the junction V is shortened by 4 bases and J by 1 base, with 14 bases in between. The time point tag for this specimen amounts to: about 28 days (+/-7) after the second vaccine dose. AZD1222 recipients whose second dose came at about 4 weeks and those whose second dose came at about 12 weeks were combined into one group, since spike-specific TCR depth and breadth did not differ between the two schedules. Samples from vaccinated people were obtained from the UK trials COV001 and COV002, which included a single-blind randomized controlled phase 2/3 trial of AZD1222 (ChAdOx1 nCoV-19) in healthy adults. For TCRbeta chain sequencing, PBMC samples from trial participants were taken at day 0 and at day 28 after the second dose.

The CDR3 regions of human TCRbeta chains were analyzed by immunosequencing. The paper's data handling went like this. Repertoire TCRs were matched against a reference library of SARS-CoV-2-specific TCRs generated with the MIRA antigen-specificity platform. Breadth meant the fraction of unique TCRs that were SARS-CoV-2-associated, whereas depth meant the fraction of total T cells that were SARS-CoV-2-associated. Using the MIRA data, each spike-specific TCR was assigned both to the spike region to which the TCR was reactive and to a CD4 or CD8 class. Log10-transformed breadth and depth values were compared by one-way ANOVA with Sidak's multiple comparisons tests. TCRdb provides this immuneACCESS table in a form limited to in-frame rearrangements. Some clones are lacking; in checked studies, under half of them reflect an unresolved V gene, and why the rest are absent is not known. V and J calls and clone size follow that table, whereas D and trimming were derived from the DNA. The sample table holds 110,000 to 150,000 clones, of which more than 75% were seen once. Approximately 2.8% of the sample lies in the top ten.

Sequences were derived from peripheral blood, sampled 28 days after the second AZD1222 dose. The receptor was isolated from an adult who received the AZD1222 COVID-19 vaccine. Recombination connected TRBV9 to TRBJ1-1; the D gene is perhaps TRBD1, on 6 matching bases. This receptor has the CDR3 CASSRRGGRNTEAFF. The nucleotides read TGTGCCAGCAGCCGCCGGGGGGGCCGGAACACTGAAGCTTTCTTT.